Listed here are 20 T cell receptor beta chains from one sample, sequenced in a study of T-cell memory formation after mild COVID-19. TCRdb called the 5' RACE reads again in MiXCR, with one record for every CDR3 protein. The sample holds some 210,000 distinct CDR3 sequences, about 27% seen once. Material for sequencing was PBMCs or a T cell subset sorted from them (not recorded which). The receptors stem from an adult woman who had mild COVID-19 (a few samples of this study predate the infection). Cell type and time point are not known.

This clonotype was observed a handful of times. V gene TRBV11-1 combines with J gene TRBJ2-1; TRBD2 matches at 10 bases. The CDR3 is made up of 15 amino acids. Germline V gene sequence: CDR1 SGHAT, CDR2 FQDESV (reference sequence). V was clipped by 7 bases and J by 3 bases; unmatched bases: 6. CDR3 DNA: TGTGCCAGCAACGTTTTAGCGGGAGGCTACAATGAGCAGTTCTTC. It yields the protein CASNVLAGGYNEQFF.

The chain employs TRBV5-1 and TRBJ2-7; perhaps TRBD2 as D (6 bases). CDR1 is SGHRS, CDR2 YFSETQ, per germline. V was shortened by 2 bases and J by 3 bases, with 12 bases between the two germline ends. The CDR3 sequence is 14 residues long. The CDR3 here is CASSFGGVDYEQYF. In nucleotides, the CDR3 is TGCGCCAGCAGCTTCGGGGGAGTAGACTACGAGCAGTACTTC.

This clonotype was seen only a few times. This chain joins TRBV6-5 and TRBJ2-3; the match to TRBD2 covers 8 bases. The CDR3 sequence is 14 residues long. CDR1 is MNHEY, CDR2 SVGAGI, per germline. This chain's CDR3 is CAERERGFTDTQYF. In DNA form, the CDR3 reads TGTGCGGAGCGGGAGCGGGGCTTCACAGATACGCAGTATTTT.

DNA for the CDR3: TGTGCCAGCAGCTTATTGGGGGACACAGATACGCAGTATTTT. It translates to CASSLLGDTDTQYF. This sequence joins TRBV7-9 and TRBJ2-3; D is tentatively TRBD1 or TRBD2 (5 bases each). The CDR3 has 14 residues. V was trimmed by 2 bases and J by 2 bases, leaving 8 bases between them. The germline V gene encodes CDR1 SEHNR and CDR2 FQNEAQ (reference sequence).

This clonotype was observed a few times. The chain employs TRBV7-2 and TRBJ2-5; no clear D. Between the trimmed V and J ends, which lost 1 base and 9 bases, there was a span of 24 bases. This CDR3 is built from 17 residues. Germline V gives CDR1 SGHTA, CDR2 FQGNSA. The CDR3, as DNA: TGTGCCAGCAGCTTAGAGTCCTATAGGGCTAGTTTTGTGGCCCAGTACTTC. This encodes CASSLESYRASFVAQYF.

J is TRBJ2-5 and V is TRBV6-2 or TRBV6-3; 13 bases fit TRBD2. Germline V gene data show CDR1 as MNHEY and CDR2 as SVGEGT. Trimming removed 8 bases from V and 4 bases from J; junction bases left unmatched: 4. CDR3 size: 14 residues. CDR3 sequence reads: CASGRTSGGETQYF. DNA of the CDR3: TGTGCCAGCGGAAGGACTAGCGGGGGAGAGACCCAGTACTTC.

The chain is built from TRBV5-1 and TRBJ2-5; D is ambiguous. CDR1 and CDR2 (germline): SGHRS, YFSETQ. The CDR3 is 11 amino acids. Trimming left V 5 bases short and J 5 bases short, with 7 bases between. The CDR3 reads CASRVRETQYF. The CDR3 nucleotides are TGCGCCAGCAGGGTCCGGGAGACCCAGTACTTC.

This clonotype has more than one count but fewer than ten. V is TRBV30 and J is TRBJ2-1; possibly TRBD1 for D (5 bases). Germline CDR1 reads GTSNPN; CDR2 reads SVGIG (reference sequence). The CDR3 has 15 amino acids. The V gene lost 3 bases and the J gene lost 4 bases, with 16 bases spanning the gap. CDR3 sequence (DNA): TGTGCCTGGAGAAACAGGATCTCGACGTACAATGAGCAGTTCTTC. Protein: CAWRNRISTYNEQFF.

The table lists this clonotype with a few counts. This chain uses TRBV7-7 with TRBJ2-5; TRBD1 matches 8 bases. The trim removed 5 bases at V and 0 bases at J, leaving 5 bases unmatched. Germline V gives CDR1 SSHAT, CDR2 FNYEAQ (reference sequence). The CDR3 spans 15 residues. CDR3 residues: CASSLGTGHQETQYF. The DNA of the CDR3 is TGTGCCAGCAGCCTCGGGACAGGACACCAAGAGACCCAGTACTTC.

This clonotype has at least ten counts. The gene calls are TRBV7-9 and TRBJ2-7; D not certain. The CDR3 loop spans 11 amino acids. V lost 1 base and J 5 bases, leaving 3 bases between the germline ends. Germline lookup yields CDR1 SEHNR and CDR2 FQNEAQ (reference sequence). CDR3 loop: CASSLGNEQYF. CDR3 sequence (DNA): TGTGCCAGCAGCTTAGGGAACGAGCAGTACTTC. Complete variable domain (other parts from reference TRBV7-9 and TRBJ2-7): DTGVSQNPRHKITKRGQNVTFRCDPISEHNRLYWYRQTLGQGPEFLTYFQNEAQLEKSRLLSDRFSAERPKGSFSTLEIQRTEQGDSAMYLCASSLGNEQYFGPGTRLTVT.

The CDR3 loop reads CASSRVSLNTEAFF. The CDR3 DNA follows: TGTGCCAGCAGCCGTGTTTCCTTGAACACTGAAGCTTTCTTT. The chain has TRBV6-5 and TRBJ1-1, with D unclear. This CDR3 is 14 amino acids long. Germline loops: CDR1 MNHEY, CDR2 SVGAGI. The V gene lost 6 bases and the J gene lost 0 bases, with 11 bases spanning the gap.

CDR3 sequence reads: CASSSHREFTDTQYF. CDR3 bases: TGTGCCAGCAGCTCCCACAGGGAGTTCACAGATACGCAGTATTTT. The V and J genes are TRBV28 and TRBJ2-3; maybe TRBD1 (6 bases). The V and J ends lost 6 bases and 2 bases respectively, with 15 bases between them. Germline CDR1 and CDR2: MDHEN and SYDVKM. The CDR3 covers 15 residues.

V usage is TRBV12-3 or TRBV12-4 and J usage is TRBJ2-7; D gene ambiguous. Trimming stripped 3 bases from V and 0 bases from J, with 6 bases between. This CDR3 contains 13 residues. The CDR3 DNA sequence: TGTGCCAGCAGTTTCCAAAGCTCCTACGAGCAGTACTTC. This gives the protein CASSFQSSYEQYF.

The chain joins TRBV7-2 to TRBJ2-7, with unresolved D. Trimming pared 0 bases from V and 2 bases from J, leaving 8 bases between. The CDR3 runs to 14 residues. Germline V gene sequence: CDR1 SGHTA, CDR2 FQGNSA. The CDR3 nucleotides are TGTGCCAGCAGCTTAGCGTTAGCCACCTACGAGCAGTACTTC. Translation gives CASSLALATYEQYF. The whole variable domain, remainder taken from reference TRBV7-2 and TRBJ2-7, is GAGVSQSPSNKVTEKGKDVELRCDPISGHTALYWYRQSLGQGLEFLIYFQGNSAPDKSGLPSDRFSAERTGGSVSTLTIQRTQQEDSAVYLCASSLALATYEQYFGPGTRLTVT.

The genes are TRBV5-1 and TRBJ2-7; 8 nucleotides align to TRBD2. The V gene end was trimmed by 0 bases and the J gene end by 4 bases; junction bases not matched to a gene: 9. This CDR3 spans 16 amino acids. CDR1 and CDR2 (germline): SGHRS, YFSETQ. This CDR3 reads CASSLEPGLGFYEQYF. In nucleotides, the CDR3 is TGCGCCAGCAGCTTGGAACCGGGACTAGGGTTTTACGAGCAGTACTTC.

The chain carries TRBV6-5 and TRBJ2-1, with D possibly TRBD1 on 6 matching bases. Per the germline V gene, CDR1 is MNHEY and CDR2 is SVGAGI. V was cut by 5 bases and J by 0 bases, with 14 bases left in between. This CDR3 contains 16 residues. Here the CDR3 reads CASSNDRSSSYNEQFF. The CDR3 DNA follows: TGTGCCAGCAGTAACGACAGGTCTAGCTCCTACAATGAGCAGTTCTTC.

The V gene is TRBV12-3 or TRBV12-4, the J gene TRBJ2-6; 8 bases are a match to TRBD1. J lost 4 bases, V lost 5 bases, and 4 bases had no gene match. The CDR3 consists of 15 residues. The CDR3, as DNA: TGTGCCAGCAGTCAGGGGGCGCAGGGGGCCAACGTCCTGACTTTC. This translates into CASSQGAQGANVLTF.

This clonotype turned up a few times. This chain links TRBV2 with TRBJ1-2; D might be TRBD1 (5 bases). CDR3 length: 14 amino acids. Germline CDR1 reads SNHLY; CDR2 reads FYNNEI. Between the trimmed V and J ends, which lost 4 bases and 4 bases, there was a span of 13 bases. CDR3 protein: CASSVPGVTYGYTF. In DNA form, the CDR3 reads TGTGCCAGCAGTGTCCCGGGGGTGACCTATGGCTACACCTTC.

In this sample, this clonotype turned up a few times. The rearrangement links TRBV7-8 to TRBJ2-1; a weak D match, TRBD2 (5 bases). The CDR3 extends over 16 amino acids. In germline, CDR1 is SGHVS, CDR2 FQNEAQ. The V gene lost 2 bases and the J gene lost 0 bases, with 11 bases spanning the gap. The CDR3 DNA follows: TGTGCCAGCAGCTTAAGGGTAGCGCTCTCCTACAATGAGCAGTTCTTC. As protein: CASSLRVALSYNEQFF.

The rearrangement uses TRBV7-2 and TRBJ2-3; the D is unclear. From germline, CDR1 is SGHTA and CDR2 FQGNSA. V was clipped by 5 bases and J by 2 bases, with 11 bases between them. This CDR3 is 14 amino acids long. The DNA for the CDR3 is TGTGCCAGCAGCCGAGACTCGGCCACAGATACGCAGTATTTT. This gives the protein CASSRDSATDTQYF.